The T cell receptor beta chain described here comes from a study of T cell repertoires in cytomegalovirus infection. Turning to the study itself: Recently identified HLA-C-restricted CMV epitopes were used, and well-studied HLA-B-restricted CMV epitopes were used as well.

Study results and caveats: Pooled public TCR beta family frequency picked out CMV carriers with the relevant HLA.

Concerning this clonotype: The antigen remains unidentified.

One entry per CDR3 protein results from TCRdb running MiXCR on the reads. The sample has around 710,000 distinct CDR3 sequences, roughly 28% seen once. The source was cultured CD8+ T cells from PBMCs, collected from culture after CMV antigen stimulation. This clonotype was obtained from a human donor in good health (CMV status not recorded). Some clones in this sample may be carry-over from other donors' samples.

For the CDR3, the DNA is TGTGCCAGCAGCCGTAACGAGGGGGACTTCTACGAGCAGTACGTC. It is translated as CASSRNEGDFYEQYV. The rearrangement links TRBV5-5 to TRBJ2-7; D possibly matches TRBD1 or TRBD2 (6 bases each). The CDR3 covers 15 residues. Germline V CDR1 and CDR2: SGHKS, YYEKEE (reference sequence). Trimming left V 4 bases short and J 3 bases short, with 17 bases between.